These 22 T cell receptor beta chains came from one sample sequenced in a study of regulatory T cells in long-lasting Graves disease. As to time point: persistent/refractory GD, antithyroid drugs over 5 years with positive TRAb. Extracted RNA from PBMCs served as the source of the TCR library. Sequencing libraries for TCR beta were prepared with iRepertoire HTBI primers and Arm-PCR of CDR3 regions. One entry per CDR3 protein results from TCRdb running MiXCR on the multiplex PCR reads. The repertoire includes around 500,000 distinct CDR3 sequences, around 20% of them detected once, and about 7.8% sits in the top ten. The sequenced sample was peripheral blood mononuclear cells (PBMCs), obtained when the disease was refractory, from a patient treated with antithyroid drugs. The receptors derive from a female donor with Graves disease.

The CDR3, as DNA: TGTGCCAGTAGTATTAAGGGTGGAGAGACCCAGTACTTC. Residues: CASSIKGGETQYF. This chain joins TRBV19 and TRBJ2-5, with D unclear. Germline lookup yields CDR1 LNHDA and CDR2 SQIVND (reference sequence). With 3 bases removed from V and 4 bases from J, the gap between germline ends came to 9 bases. The CDR3 is 13 residues long.

This clonotype was seen many times. The chain employs TRBV10-3 and TRBJ2-2, with 11 bases aligning to TRBD2. CDR1 is ENHRY and CDR2 is SYGVKD in the germline V gene. This CDR3 comprises 17 residues. V lost 8 bases to trimming and J lost 0 bases; unmatched junction nucleotides: 8. The CDR3, as DNA: TGTGCCATCCCCCGACTAGCGGGGACTACGAACACCGGGGAGCTGTTTTTT. Amino acids: CAIPRLAGTTNTGELFF.

This clonotype showed up many times. The gene calls are TRBV10-2 and TRBJ2-2; TRBD2 matches 7 bases. This CDR3 is built from 14 residues. V lost 6 bases, J lost 2 bases, and 3 bases stayed unmatched. The germline V gene encodes CDR1 WSHSY and CDR2 SAAADI. The CDR3 spells CASRASGNTGELFF. The CDR3 nucleotides read TGCGCCAGCAGAGCTAGCGGAAACACCGGGGAGCTGTTTTTT.

This clonotype came up many times. The V gene is TRBV12-3 or TRBV12-4, the J gene TRBJ1-6, with unresolved D. This CDR3 spans 13 amino acids. V was shortened by 3 bases and J by 3 bases, with 3 bases between the two germline ends. The CDR3 coding sequence is TGTGCCAGCAGTTTTAACTATAATTCACCCCTCCACTTT. It translates to CASSFNYNSPLHF.

This clonotype came up many times. The chain links TRBV29-1 to TRBJ2-7; D is unclear. Germline V gives CDR1 SQVTM, CDR2 ANQGSEA. This CDR3 region has 13 residues. V dropped 4 bases and J dropped 0 bases, with 10 bases sitting between them. The CDR3 DNA is TGCAGCGTTGTGTCGGCTGGCTCCTACGAGCAGTACTTC. Protein: CSVVSAGSYEQYF.

V is TRBV24-1 and J is TRBJ1-1; 7 bases are a match to TRBD1. Germline CDR1 is KGHDR and CDR2 is SFDVKD. The V gene end was trimmed by 5 bases and the J gene end by 1 base; junction bases not matched to a gene: 6. The CDR3 is made up of 15 amino acids. The DNA of the CDR3 is TGTGCCACCAGTGCGGAAGGGGGCGCGAACACTGAAGCTTTCTTT. Translation gives CATSAEGGANTEAFF.

This clonotype has just a few counts. J is TRBJ2-5 and V is TRBV5-1, with 8 bases lining up with TRBD1. V lost 2 bases to trimming and J lost 5 bases; unmatched junction nucleotides: 2. From germline, CDR1 is SGHRS and CDR2 YFSETQ. CDR3 size: 13 residues. CDR3 coding DNA: TGCGCCAGCAGCTTTAACAGGGGGGAGACCCAGTACTTC. This encodes CASSFNRGETQYF.

Comment on this clonotype: A much larger clonotype is one base distant, so this may be a read error. The chain joins TRBV3-1 to TRBJ1-6, with D possibly matching TRBD1 (6 bases). From germline, CDR1 is LGHDT and CDR2 YNNKEL (reference sequence). The CDR3 length is 13 residues. V lost 1 base and J 9 bases, leaving 7 bases between the germline ends. The CDR3: CASSQGGGSPLHF. Here the CDR3 DNA reads TGTGCCAGCAGCCAAGGAGGGGGTTCACCCCTCCACTTT. The complete variable domain, with remaining parts taken from reference TRBV3-1 and TRBJ1-6, reads DTAVSQTPKYLVTQMGNDKSIKCEQNLGHDTMYWYKQDSKKFLKIMFSYNNKELIINETVPNRFSPKSPDKAHLNLHINSLELGDSAVYFCASSQGGGSPLHFGNGTRLTVT.

The CDR3 protein is CASSLTPGNTIYF. As DNA, the CDR3 is TGTGCCAGCAGCTTAACACCAGGGAACACCATATATTTT. The V call is TRBV11-2, the J call TRBJ1-3; weak D call: TRBD1 (5 bases). Germline assignment: CDR1 SGHAT and CDR2 FQNNGV. The ends were cut back, 2 bases at V and 7 bases at J, with 9 bases in the middle. This CDR3 has 13 amino acids.

V and J are TRBV2 and TRBJ2-7, with D unresolved. Trimming shortened V by 6 bases and J by 6 bases, and 6 bases separated the two germline ends. The CDR3 loop spans 10 amino acids. Germline CDR1 is SNHLY and CDR2 is FYNNEI. The CDR3 reads CASRGSEQYF. The DNA of the CDR3 is TGTGCCAGCAGGGGCTCCGAGCAGTACTTC.

This clonotype was seen many times. The chain uses TRBV12-3 or TRBV12-4 and TRBJ2-7; 9 bases align to TRBD1. V shed 6 bases and J 5 bases; nucleotides not matched to a gene: 14. CDR3 length equals 16 residues. The CDR3 loop is CASSFVTGTGFNEQYF. The DNA of the CDR3 is TGTGCCAGCAGCTTCGTTACCGGGACAGGGTTCAACGAGCAGTACTTC.

The chain has TRBV6-1 and TRBJ1-6; D call uncertain. The CDR3 runs 13 residues. Trimming removed 10 bases at V and 8 bases at J, with 15 bases between. CDR1 and CDR2 (germline): MNHNS, SASEGT. CDR3 loop: CAIRRTEDSPLHF. CDR3 nucleotides: TGTGCCATCCGGAGGACCGAGGATTCACCCCTCCACTTT.

There are many counts of this clonotype. This chain uses TRBV20-1 with TRBJ2-5, with D perhaps matching TRBD2 (5 bases). The CDR3 is made up of 13 amino acids. Germline CDR1 is DFQATT and CDR2 is SNEGSKA (reference sequence). The ends were cut back, 3 bases at V and 3 bases at J, with 11 bases in the middle. The CDR3 reads CSASPGNEETQYF. The CDR3 coding sequence is TGCAGTGCTAGTCCGGGGAATGAAGAGACCCAGTACTTC.

The chain has TRBV27 and TRBJ1-6; TRBD1 is a possible D gene (6 bases). Germline V gives CDR1 MNHEY, CDR2 SMNVEV (reference sequence). The CDR3 has 14 amino acids. Trimming left V 6 bases short and J 10 bases short, with 16 bases between. This CDR3 is CASRQTGYGSPLHF. For the CDR3, the DNA is TGTGCCAGCAGGCAAACAGGGTACGGATCACCCCTCCACTTT.

The chain recombines TRBV7-9 with TRBJ2-1; D call uncertain. This CDR3 is 13 amino acids long. V lost 5 bases, J lost 9 bases, and 14 bases lay in between. Per the germline V gene, CDR1 is SEHNR and CDR2 is FQNEAQ (reference sequence). The DNA for the CDR3 is TGTGCCAGCAGCCCATTACTCTCGGTTGAGCAGTTCTTC. Amino acids: CASSPLLSVEQFF.

This clonotype has a count of ten or more. V is TRBV6-1 and J is TRBJ1-6; D is unclear. Trimming shortened V by 6 bases and J by 0 bases, and 9 bases separated the two germline ends. The germline CDR1 and CDR2 sequences are MNHNS and SASEGT. The CDR3 spans 15 residues. The CDR3 sequence is CASSLDGSYNSPLHF. CDR3 DNA: TGTGCCAGCAGCCTGGACGGCTCCTATAATTCACCCCTCCACTTT.

The table lists this clonotype with a count of one. The chain joins TRBV27 to TRBJ2-1, with 8 bases matching TRBD2. The germline V gene encodes CDR1 MNHEY and CDR2 SMNVEV (reference sequence). Trimming at V came to 8 bases and at J to 4 bases, leaving 7 bases not matched to a gene. The CDR3 totals 14 residues. The CDR3 protein is CASAAGGAYNEQFF. CDR3 DNA: TGTGCCAGCGCGGCGGGGGGCGCGTACAATGAGCAGTTCTTC.

This clonotype was seen a few times. V and J are TRBV6-1 and TRBJ2-1; 12 bases line up with TRBD2. CDR3 length equals 14 residues. Germline V gives CDR1 MNHNS, CDR2 SASEGT. V lost 11 bases, J lost 10 bases, and 12 bases stayed unmatched. This CDR3 reads CAAPTSGRRGEQFF. The CDR3 DNA follows: TGTGCCGCCCCCACTAGCGGGAGGCGAGGGGAGCAGTTCTTC.

This clonotype was seen ten or more times. The chain is built from TRBV19 and TRBJ1-5; 7 bases match TRBD1. The trim removed 0 bases at V and 0 bases at J, leaving 11 bases unmatched. Germline CDR1 reads LNHDA; CDR2 reads SQIVND (reference sequence). The CDR3 is made up of 19 amino acids. CDR3 in amino acids: CASSIERDSTHYSNQPQHF. CDR3 nucleotide sequence: TGTGCCAGTAGTATAGAACGGGACAGCACCCATTATAGCAATCAGCCCCAGCATTTT.

This clonotype was found a few times. The gene calls are TRBV5-1 and TRBJ1-2, with TRBD1 matching over 9 bases. V trimming: 3 bases; J trimming: 4 bases; junction bases outside the gene matches: 4. CDR3 length equals 14 residues. CDR1 and CDR2 from the germline V gene are SGHRS and YFSETQ. CDR3 protein: CASSSWTGVYGYTF. In nucleotides, the CDR3 is TGCGCCAGCAGCTCTTGGACAGGGGTCTATGGCTACACCTTC.

The genes are TRBV7-9 and TRBJ2-7, with D perhaps TRBD1 (5 bases). Germline assignment: CDR1 SEHNR and CDR2 FQNEAQ (reference sequence). The CDR3 runs to 14 residues. The V end lost 5 bases, the J end lost 3 bases, and 14 bases lay between the germline ends. The CDR3 reads CASSLGVMLYEQYF. DNA for the CDR3: TGTGCCAGCAGCCTAGGGGTTATGCTCTACGAGCAGTACTTC.

The sample holds many counts of this clonotype. The chain combines TRBV2 with TRBJ1-1; 7 bases are shared with TRBD1. The CDR3 is made up of 18 amino acids. V dropped 8 bases and J dropped 0; count of bases not matched to a gene: 18. Germline values: CDR1 SNHLY, CDR2 FYNNEI. For the CDR3, the DNA is TGTGCCAGCTCCCATCAAGGGGGCAGGGGTAGACTGAACACTGAAGCTTTCTTT. Translated: CASSHQGGRGRLNTEAFF.